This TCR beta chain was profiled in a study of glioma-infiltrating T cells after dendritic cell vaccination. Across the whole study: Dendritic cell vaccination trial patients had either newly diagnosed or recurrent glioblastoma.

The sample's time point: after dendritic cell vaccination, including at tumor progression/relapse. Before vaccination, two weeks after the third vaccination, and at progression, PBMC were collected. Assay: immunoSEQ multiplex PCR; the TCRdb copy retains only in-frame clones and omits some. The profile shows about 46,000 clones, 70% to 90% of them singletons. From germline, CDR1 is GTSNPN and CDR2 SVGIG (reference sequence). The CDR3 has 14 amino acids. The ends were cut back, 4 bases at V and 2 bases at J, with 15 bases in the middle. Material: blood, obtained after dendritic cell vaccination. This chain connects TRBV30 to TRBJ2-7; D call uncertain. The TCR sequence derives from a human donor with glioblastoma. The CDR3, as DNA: TGTGCCTGGAAGATTGGGTATGGGCCCTACGAGCAGTACTTC. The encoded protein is CAWKIGYGPYEQYF.